One sample yielded the 32 T cell receptor beta chains listed below, sequenced in a study of cytomegalovirus exposure and HLA in healthy donors. The repertoire was sequenced with immunoSEQ multiplex PCR; TCRdb's copy has only in-frame clones and lacks some. The sample includes around 300,000 clones, about nine tenths seen only once; the top ten take over 1%. What was sequenced was PBMCs. These receptors originate from a young woman in good health and CMV-seropositive.

The J gene is TRBJ2-1, the V gene TRBV28; a possible D gene is TRBD1 (7 bases). Germline assignment: CDR1 MDHEN and CDR2 SYDVKM. Trimming cost V 2 bases and J 5 bases, with 16 bases left between them. The CDR3 is 16 residues long. As DNA, the CDR3 is TGTGCCAGCAGTTTACAGGGGGGAGGAGAGAACAATGAGCAGTTCTTC. It translates to CASSLQGGGENNEQFF.

A note on this clone: Within the sample, other DNA sequences also encode this same CDR3. The chain is built from TRBV5-1 and TRBJ2-7; D is uncertain. V shed 4 bases and J shed 0 bases, with 2 bases lying between them. This CDR3 contains 11 residues. Germline CDR1 reads SGHRS; CDR2 reads YFSETQ. The CDR3 coding sequence is TGCGCCAGCAGCAACTCCTACGAGCAGTACTTC. Its protein product is CASSNSYEQYF.

CDR3 amino acids: CASSPGQVVEQYF. CDR3 bases: TGTGCCAGCTCACCGGGACAGGTAGTCGAGCAGTACTTC. The V call is TRBV18, the J call TRBJ2-7; 8 nucleotides agree with TRBD1. The germline CDR1 and CDR2 sequences are KGHSH and LQKENI. The CDR3 extends over 13 amino acids. The ends lost 3 bases at V and 6 bases at J; junction bases unmatched: 4.

This sequence joins TRBV7-8 and TRBJ1-4; 8 bases align to TRBD1. CDR3 length: 15 amino acids. Trimming cost V 2 bases and J 4 bases; bases outside gene matches: 3. CDR1 and CDR2 (germline): SGHVS, FQNEAQ. The CDR3 sequence is CASSLRTGGNEKLFF. The CDR3, as DNA: TGTGCCAGCAGCTTACGCACAGGGGGTAATGAAAAACTGTTTTTT. The whole variable domain, remainder taken from reference TRBV7-8 and TRBJ1-4, is GAGVSQSPRYKVAKRGQDVALRCDPISGHVSLFWYQQALGQGPEFLTYFQNEAQLDKSGLPSDRFFAERPEGSVSTLKIQRTQQEDSAVYLCASSLRTGGNEKLFFGSGTQLSVL.

The V gene is TRBV10-3, the J gene TRBJ1-1, with D maybe TRBD1 (5 bases). V lost 4 bases and J lost 0, with 9 bases in between. CDR3 size: 14 residues. Germline values: CDR1 ENHRY, CDR2 SYGVKD. CDR3 residues: CAISGRGVNTEAFF. The DNA for the CDR3 is TGTGCCATCAGTGGTCGAGGGGTGAACACTGAAGCTTTCTTT.

This sequence joins TRBV7-8 and TRBJ2-7, with a weak D call TRBD1 (6 bases). The CDR3 is made up of 15 amino acids. Per the germline V gene, CDR1 is SGHVS and CDR2 is FQNEAQ. Trimming removed 2 bases from V and 2 bases from J, with 13 bases in between. The DNA for the CDR3 is TGTGCCAGCAGCTTATTCCGACAGGACGCCTACGAGCAGTACTTC. It yields the protein CASSLFRQDAYEQYF.

J is TRBJ1-2 and V is TRBV5-1; D is uncertain. Trimming left V 4 bases short and J 1 base short, with 8 bases between. The CDR3 has 13 amino acids. Germline lookup yields CDR1 SGHRS and CDR2 YFSETQ. The CDR3 DNA reads as TGCGCCAGCAGCGTGGAATATAACTATGGCTACACCTTC. This encodes CASSVEYNYGYTF.

This sequence joins TRBV7-9 and TRBJ2-1; no definite D call. V lost 10 bases and J 10 bases, leaving 5 bases between the germline ends. Germline V gene data show CDR1 as SEHNR and CDR2 as FQNEAQ (reference sequence). The CDR3 runs 8 residues. Here the CDR3 DNA reads TGTGCCACCCAAGAGCAGTTCTTC. Translating gives CATQEQFF. Combining the CDR3 with reference TRBV7-9 and TRBJ2-1 gives the whole variable domain DTGVSQNPRHKITKRGQNVTFRCDPISEHNRLYWYRQTLGQGPEFLTYFQNEAQLEKSRLLSDRFSAERPKGSFSTLEIQRTEQGDSAMYLCATQEQFFGPGTRLTVL.

The CDR3, as DNA: TGCGCCAGCGGAAAGCGGGACAGGGGGAACAATGAGCAGTTCTTC. This gives the protein CASGKRDRGNNEQFF. The chain links TRBV5-1 to TRBJ2-1, with 11 bases identical to TRBD1. The CDR3 has 15 residues. Germline assignment: CDR1 SGHRS and CDR2 YFSETQ. J was trimmed by 5 bases and V by 7 bases; bases with no gene match: 8.

The V gene is TRBV4-1, the J gene TRBJ2-1; 8 bases agree with TRBD2. V gave up 0 bases and J gave up 6 bases; unmatched junction bases: 4. The CDR3 covers 15 residues. Germline CDR1 and CDR2: MGHRA and YSYEKL. The CDR3 bases are TGCGCCAGCAGCCAAGATCGGCTAGCGGGCAATGAGCAGTTCTTC. It specifies CASSQDRLAGNEQFF.

This clone appeared a single time. The chain couples TRBV28 to TRBJ1-2; D remains ambiguous. The germline V gene encodes CDR1 MDHEN and CDR2 SYDVKM. The length of the CDR3 is 11 residues. V lost 4 bases and J 10 bases, leaving 10 bases between the germline ends. CDR3 amino acids: CASSSDRNYTF. For the CDR3, the DNA is TGTGCCAGCAGTTCGGACCGGAACTACACCTTC.

Concerning this clone itself: The junction does not match germline at one end; this may be a read error. J is TRBJ2-7 and V is TRBV4-3; TRBD1 might be the D (6 bases). There are 14 residues in the CDR3. The germline CDR1 and CDR2 sequences are LGHNA and YSLEER. The CDR3 region is CASSRYTGSSEQYF. The DNA for the CDR3 is TGCGCCAGCAGCCGATATACAGGGTCCTCCGAGCAGTACTTC.

This chain connects TRBV30 to TRBJ1-3, with a possible D match to TRBD1 (6 bases). Trimming shortened V by 2 bases and J by 15 bases, and 23 bases separated the two germline ends. The CDR3 runs 14 residues. Looked up from germline, CDR1 is GTSNPN and CDR2 is SVGIG (reference sequence). CDR3 bases: TGTGCCTGGAGTACCGGGACCGGGCGACAAGGGGGATATTTT. Translated, it gives CAWSTGTGRQGGYF. The full variable domain, its missing parts supplied by reference TRBV30 and TRBJ1-3, is SQTIHQWPATLVQPVGSPLSLECTVEGTSNPNLYWYRQAAGRGLQLLFYSVGIGQISSEVPQNLSASRPQDRQFILSSKKLLLSDSGFYLCAWSTGTGRQGGYFGEGSWLTVV.

The V gene is TRBV9, the J gene TRBJ2-7, with D possibly matching TRBD2 (7 bases). Germline loops: CDR1 SGDLS, CDR2 YYNGEE. The V end lost 5 bases, the J end lost 3 bases, and 18 bases lay between the germline ends. The CDR3 has 15 amino acids. The CDR3: CASSEGGVPGYEQYF. The DNA of the CDR3 is TGTGCCAGCAGTGAGGGGGGGGTCCCTGGCTACGAGCAGTACTTC.

The gene calls are TRBV27 and TRBJ2-5, with no clear D. This CDR3 has 14 residues. V lost 4 bases to trimming and J lost 5 bases, with 14 bases between them. The germline V gene has CDR1 MNHEY and CDR2 SMNVEV (reference sequence). The chain's CDR3 is CASSSPTYRETQYF. The CDR3 DNA reads TGTGCCAGCAGTTCTCCCACGTACCGGGAGACCCAGTACTTC.

This clone was found once. The V call is TRBV27, the J call TRBJ1-1, with TRBD1 as a possible D gene (6 bases). The germline V gene encodes CDR1 MNHEY and CDR2 SMNVEV (reference sequence). This CDR3 has 15 amino acids. Trimming took 6 bases from V and 7 from J, leaving 21 bases between them. CDR3 residues: CASSSLTGGRGEAFF. The CDR3 DNA is TGTGCCAGCAGCTCTTTAACGGGGGGCAGGGGTGAAGCTTTCTTT.

V is TRBV18 and J is TRBJ2-2, with D possibly TRBD1 on 5 matching bases. Trimming stripped 4 bases from V and 6 bases from J, with 15 bases between. CDR1 KGHSH and CDR2 LQKENI come from the germline V gene. CDR3 length: 15 amino acids. The CDR3 DNA is TGTGCCAGCTCACTAGACCGCCAGGGCGCCGGGGAGCTGTTTTTT. Protein sequence: CASSLDRQGAGELFF.

This clone was detected only once. This chain connects TRBV29-1 to TRBJ2-3, with D perhaps TRBD2 (5 bases). The CDR3 consists of 12 residues. V lost 2 bases and J 5 bases, leaving 8 bases between the germline ends. Germline values: CDR1 SQVTM, CDR2 ANQGSEA. The CDR3 reads CSVEPLGDTQYF. The CDR3 DNA follows: TGCAGCGTTGAACCACTAGGAGATACGCAGTATTTT.

The J gene is TRBJ1-2, the V gene TRBV7-9, with TRBD1 identical over 8 bases. The junction had 12 bases not matched to a gene; V was cut back by 5 bases and J by 4 bases. Germline CDR1 reads SEHNR; CDR2 reads FQNEAQ (reference sequence). The CDR3 has 16 amino acids. For the CDR3, the DNA is TGTGCCAGCAGCCCCTTGGGACAGGAGGCCGTCTATGGCTACACCTTC. It is translated as CASSPLGQEAVYGYTF. The complete variable domain, with remaining parts taken from reference TRBV7-9 and TRBJ1-2, reads DTGVSQNPRHKITKRGQNVTFRCDPISEHNRLYWYRQTLGQGPEFLTYFQNEAQLEKSRLLSDRFSAERPKGSFSTLEIQRTEQGDSAMYLCASSPLGQEAVYGYTFGSGTRLTVV.

This chain joins TRBV5-6 and TRBJ1-5; D is unresolved. The CDR3 totals 15 residues. The V gene lost 3 bases and the J gene lost 7 bases, with 17 bases spanning the gap. Germline V gives CDR1 SGHDT, CDR2 YYEEEE. DNA for the CDR3: TGTGCCAGCAGCTCATCGTCGAAAGGAATCCAGCCCCAGCATTTT. The encoded protein is CASSSSSKGIQPQHF.

The chain has TRBV5-4 and TRBJ1-2; the D is unclear. Trimming shortened V by 1 base and J by 5 bases, and 12 bases separated the two germline ends. CDR3 size: 14 residues. Germline CDR1 reads SGHNT; CDR2 reads YYREEE (reference sequence). The DNA for the CDR3 is TGTGCCAGCAGCTTGCAGCAGGAACGGTATGGCTACACCTTC. Encoded protein: CASSLQQERYGYTF.

V and J are TRBV5-1 and TRBJ2-7; the match to TRBD1 covers 8 bases. From germline, CDR1 is SGHRS and CDR2 YFSETQ. Losses at the gene ends were 4 bases for V and 2 bases for J; bases not matched to a gene: 8. This CDR3 region has 15 residues. CDR3 in DNA: TGCGCCAGCAGCATAACAGGGGGTAGTACCTACGAGCAGTACTTC. This encodes CASSITGGSTYEQYF.

The chain recombines TRBV28 with TRBJ1-5, with TRBD1 matching 7 bases. CDR3 length equals 16 residues. The trim removed 5 bases at V and 6 bases at J, leaving 13 bases unmatched. Germline assignment: CDR1 MDHEN and CDR2 SYDVKM. The CDR3 is CASSPISTGWGQPQHF. CDR3 sequence (DNA): TGTGCCAGCAGTCCAATATCGACAGGGTGGGGTCAGCCCCAGCATTTT.

The chain carries TRBV2 and TRBJ1-3, with D possibly TRBD1 on 5 matching bases. The germline V and J ends were trimmed by 4 bases and 8 bases, with 12 bases remaining between them. Germline CDR1 SNHLY, CDR2 FYNNEI. The CDR3 is 13 residues long. DNA for the CDR3: TGTGCCAGCAGTGGGGCAGGGAGGGACACCATATATTTT. Its protein is CASSGAGRDTIYF.

Comment on this clone: The sample has other DNA sequences that encode this CDR3 too. This chain's CDR3 is CASSQDGAGGYEQYF. The CDR3 region has the DNA TGCGCCAGCAGCCAAGATGGGGCAGGGGGCTACGAGCAGTACTTC. The V gene is TRBV4-1, the J gene TRBJ2-7; TRBD1 aligns across 7 bases. CDR1 is MGHRA and CDR2 is YSYEKL in the germline V gene. V dropped 0 bases and J dropped 3; count of bases not matched to a gene: 5. The CDR3 loop spans 15 amino acids.

This chain connects TRBV4-2 to TRBJ2-4; 7 positions agree with TRBD2. Germline CDR1 and CDR2: LGHNA and YNFKEQ. This CDR3 has 17 amino acids. V was clipped by 0 bases and J by 1 base; unmatched bases: 6. CDR3 amino acids: CASSQDWGLTAKNIQYF. The CDR3 coding sequence is TGTGCCAGCAGCCAAGATTGGGGACTAACCGCCAAAAACATTCAGTACTTC.

The rearrangement links TRBV7-6 to TRBJ2-2; D uncertain. This CDR3 has 14 residues. V was clipped by 1 base and J by 0 bases, with 3 bases between them. Germline values: CDR1 SGHVS, CDR2 FNYEAQ. Here the CDR3 reads CASSLEANTGELFF. The CDR3 region has the DNA TGTGCCAGCAGCTTAGAAGCGAACACCGGGGAGCTGTTTTTT.

This chain connects TRBV5-1 to TRBJ1-5; D possibly corresponds to TRBD1 (5 bases). Trimming left V 4 bases short and J 0 bases short, with 11 bases between. The CDR3 is 15 residues long. CDR1 and CDR2 (germline): SGHRS, YFSETQ. CDR3: CASSPDINSNQPQHF. CDR3 nucleotide sequence: TGCGCCAGCAGCCCGGACATAAATAGCAATCAGCCCCAGCATTTT. The variable domain in full, completed from reference TRBV5-1 and TRBJ1-5, reads KAGVTQTPRYLIKTRGQQVTLSCSPISGHRSVSWYQQTPGQGLQFLFEYFSETQRNKGNFPGRFSGRQFSNSRSEMNVSTLELGDSALYLCASSPDINSNQPQHFGDGTRLSIL.

V and J are TRBV11-3 and TRBJ2-2; D not certain. CDR1 and CDR2 (germline): SGHNT, YENEEA. This CDR3 comprises 13 residues. Trimming stripped 1 base from V and 6 bases from J, with 6 bases between. CDR3 sequence (DNA): TGTGCCAGCAGCTTAGGGGATTCCGGGGAGCTGTTTTTT. Its protein product is CASSLGDSGELFF.

The J gene is TRBJ2-3, the V gene TRBV7-8, with 10 nucleotides matching TRBD1. Per germline, CDR1 SGHVS and CDR2 FQNEAQ. This CDR3 has 14 residues. V lost 5 bases, J lost 5 bases, and 4 bases stayed unmatched. The CDR3 reads CASSHGTGEDTQYF. The CDR3 nucleotides are TGTGCCAGCAGCCATGGGACAGGGGAAGATACGCAGTATTTT.

V and J are TRBV7-9 and TRBJ1-1; D is perhaps TRBD1 (5 bases). Germline V gene lookup returns CDR1 SEHNR and CDR2 FQNEAQ (reference sequence). The CDR3 has 16 amino acids. V lost 3 bases, J lost 2 bases, and 16 bases lay in between. The CDR3 DNA follows: TGTGCCAGCAGCTTGGTGGATAGGGGCCGAAACACTGAAGCTTTCTTT. It specifies CASSLVDRGRNTEAFF. The full variable domain, in which reference TRBV7-9 and TRBJ1-1 provide the parts outside the CDR3, is DTGVSQNPRHKITKRGQNVTFRCDPISEHNRLYWYRQTLGQGPEFLTYFQNEAQLEKSRLLSDRFSAERPKGSFSTLEIQRTEQGDSAMYLCASSLVDRGRNTEAFFGQGTRLTVV.

Regarding this clone: The junction differs from germline at one of its ends, possibly a read error. V usage is TRBV4-3 and J usage is TRBJ2-7, with a weak D call TRBD2 (5 bases). Looked up from germline, CDR1 is LGHNA and CDR2 is YSLEER. There are 14 residues in the CDR3. This chain's CDR3 is CASSQGLLLGEQYF. The CDR3 nucleotides read TGCGCCAGCAGTCAAGGACTCCTTCTGGGGGAGCAGTACTTC.